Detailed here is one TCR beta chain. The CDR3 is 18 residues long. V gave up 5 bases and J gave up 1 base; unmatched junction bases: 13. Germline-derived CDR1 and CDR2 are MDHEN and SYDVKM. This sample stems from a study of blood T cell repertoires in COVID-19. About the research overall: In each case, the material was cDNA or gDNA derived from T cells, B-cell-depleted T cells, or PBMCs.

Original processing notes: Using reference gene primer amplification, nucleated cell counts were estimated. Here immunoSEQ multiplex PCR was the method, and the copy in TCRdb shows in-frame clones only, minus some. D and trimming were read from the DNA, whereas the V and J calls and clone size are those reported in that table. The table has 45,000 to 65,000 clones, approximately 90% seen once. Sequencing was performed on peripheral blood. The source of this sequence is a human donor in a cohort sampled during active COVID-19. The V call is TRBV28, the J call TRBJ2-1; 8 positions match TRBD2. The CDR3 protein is CASSPGIAGFWSYNEQFF. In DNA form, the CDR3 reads TGTGCCAGCAGTCCCGGGATAGCGGGATTCTGGTCCTACAATGAGCAGTTCTTC.